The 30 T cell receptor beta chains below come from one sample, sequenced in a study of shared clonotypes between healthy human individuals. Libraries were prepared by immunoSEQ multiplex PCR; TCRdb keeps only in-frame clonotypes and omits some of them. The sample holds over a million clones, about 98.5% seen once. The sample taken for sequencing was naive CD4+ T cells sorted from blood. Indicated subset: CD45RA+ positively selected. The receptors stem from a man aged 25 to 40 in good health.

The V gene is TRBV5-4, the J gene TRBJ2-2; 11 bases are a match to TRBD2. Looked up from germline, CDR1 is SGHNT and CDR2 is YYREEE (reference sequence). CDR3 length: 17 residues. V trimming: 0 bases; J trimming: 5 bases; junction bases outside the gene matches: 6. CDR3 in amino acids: CASSLVVLAGETGELFF. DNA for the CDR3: TGTGCCAGCAGCTTGGTAGTACTAGCGGGAGAAACCGGGGAGCTGTTTTTT.

The CDR3 loop is CASEAGSTDTQYF. The CDR3 nucleotides are TGTGCCAGCGAGGCAGGCTCTACAGATACGCAGTATTTT. This chain connects TRBV6-5 to TRBJ2-3; D is uncertain. Germline-derived CDR1 and CDR2 are MNHEY and SVGAGI. This CDR3 contains 13 residues. V was shortened by 8 bases and J by 3 bases, with 12 bases between the two germline ends.

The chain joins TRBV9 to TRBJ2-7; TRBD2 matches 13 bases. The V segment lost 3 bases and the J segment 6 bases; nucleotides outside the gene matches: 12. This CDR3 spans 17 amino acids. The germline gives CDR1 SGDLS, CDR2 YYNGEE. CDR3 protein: CASSAGNGTSGICEQYF. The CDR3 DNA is TGTGCCAGCAGCGCGGGAAACGGGACTAGCGGGATTTGCGAGCAGTACTTC.

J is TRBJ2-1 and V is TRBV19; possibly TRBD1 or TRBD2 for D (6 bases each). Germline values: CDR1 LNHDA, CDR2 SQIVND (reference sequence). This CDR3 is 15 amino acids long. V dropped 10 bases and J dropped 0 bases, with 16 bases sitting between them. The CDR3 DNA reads TGTGCCACACAATCGGGGGCTAGCTCCTACAATGAGCAGTTCTTC. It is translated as CATQSGASSYNEQFF.

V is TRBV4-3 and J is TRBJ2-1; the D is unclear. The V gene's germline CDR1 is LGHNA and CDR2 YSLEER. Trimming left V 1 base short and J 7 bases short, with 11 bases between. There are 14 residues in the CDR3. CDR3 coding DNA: TGCGCCAGCAGCCAAGGCCCGGGTCGGAATGAGCAGTTCTTC. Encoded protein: CASSQGPGRNEQFF.

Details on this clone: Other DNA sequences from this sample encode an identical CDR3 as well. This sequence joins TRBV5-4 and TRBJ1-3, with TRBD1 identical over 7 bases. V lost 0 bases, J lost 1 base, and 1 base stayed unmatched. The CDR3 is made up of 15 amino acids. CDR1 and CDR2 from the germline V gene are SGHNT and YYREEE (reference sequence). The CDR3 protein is CASSLAGGSGNTIYF. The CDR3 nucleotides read TGTGCCAGCAGCTTGGCAGGGGGTTCTGGAAACACCATATATTTT.

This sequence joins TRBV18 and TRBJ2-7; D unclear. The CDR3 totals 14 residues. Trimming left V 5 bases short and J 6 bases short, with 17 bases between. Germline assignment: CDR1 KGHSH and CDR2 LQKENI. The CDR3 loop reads CASSVNQAGAEQYF. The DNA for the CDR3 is TGTGCCAGCTCAGTAAACCAGGCAGGAGCCGAGCAGTACTTC.

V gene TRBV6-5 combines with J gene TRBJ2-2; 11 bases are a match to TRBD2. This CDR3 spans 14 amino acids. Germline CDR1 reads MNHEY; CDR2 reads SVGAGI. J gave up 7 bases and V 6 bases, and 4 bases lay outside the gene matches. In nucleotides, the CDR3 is TGTGCCAGCAGCGAAACTAGCGGGGGCGGGGAGCTGTTTTTT. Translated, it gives CASSETSGGGELFF.

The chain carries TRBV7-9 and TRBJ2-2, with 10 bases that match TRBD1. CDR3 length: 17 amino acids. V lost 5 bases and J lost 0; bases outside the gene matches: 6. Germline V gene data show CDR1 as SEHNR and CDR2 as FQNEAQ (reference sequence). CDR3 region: CASSKTGGSSNTGELFF. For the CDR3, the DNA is TGTGCCAGCAGCAAGACAGGGGGCAGTTCGAACACCGGGGAGCTGTTTTTT.

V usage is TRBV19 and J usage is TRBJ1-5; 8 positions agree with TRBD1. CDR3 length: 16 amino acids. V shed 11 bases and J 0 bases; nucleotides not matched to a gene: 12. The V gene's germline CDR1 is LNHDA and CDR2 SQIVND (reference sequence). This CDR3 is CASRGQGGGSNQPQHF. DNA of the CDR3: TGTGCCTCGAGAGGACAGGGCGGGGGTAGCAATCAGCCCCAGCATTTT.

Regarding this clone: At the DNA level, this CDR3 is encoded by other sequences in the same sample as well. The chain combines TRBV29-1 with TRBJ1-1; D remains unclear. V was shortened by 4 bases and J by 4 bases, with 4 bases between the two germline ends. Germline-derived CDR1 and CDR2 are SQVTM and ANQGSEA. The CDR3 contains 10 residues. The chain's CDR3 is CSVGTTEAFF. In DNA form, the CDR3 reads TGCAGCGTTGGGACCACTGAAGCTTTCTTT.

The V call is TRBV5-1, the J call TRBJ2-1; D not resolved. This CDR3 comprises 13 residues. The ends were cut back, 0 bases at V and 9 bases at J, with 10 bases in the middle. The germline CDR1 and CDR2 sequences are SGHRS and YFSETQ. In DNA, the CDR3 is TGCGCCAGCAGCTTGGCCGGAGTGGTTGAGCAGTTCTTC. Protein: CASSLAGVVEQFF.

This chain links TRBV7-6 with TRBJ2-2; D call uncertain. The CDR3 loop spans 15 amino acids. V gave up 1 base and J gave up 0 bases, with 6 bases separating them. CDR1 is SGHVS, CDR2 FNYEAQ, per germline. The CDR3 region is CASSLVSPNTGELFF. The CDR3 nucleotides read TGTGCCAGCAGCTTAGTTTCGCCGAACACCGGGGAGCTGTTTTTT.

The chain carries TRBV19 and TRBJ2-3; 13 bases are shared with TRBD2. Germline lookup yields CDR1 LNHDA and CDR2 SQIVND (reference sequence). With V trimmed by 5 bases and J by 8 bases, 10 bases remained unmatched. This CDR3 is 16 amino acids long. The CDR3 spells CASSGRLAGGFVTQYF. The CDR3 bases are TGTGCCAGTAGTGGGAGACTAGCGGGAGGCTTTGTTACGCAGTATTTT. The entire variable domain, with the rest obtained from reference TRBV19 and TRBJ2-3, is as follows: DGGITQSPKYLFRKEGQNVTLSCEQNLNHDAMYWYRQDPGQGLRLIYYSQIVNDFQKGDIAEGYSVSREKKESFPLTVTSAQKNPTAFYLCASSGRLAGGFVTQYFGPGTRLTVL.

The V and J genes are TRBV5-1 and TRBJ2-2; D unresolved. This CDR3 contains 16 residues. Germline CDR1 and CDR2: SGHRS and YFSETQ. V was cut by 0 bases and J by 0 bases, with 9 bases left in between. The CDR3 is CASSLGVGANTGELFF. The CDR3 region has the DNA TGCGCCAGCAGCTTGGGGGTTGGCGCGAACACCGGGGAGCTGTTTTTT.

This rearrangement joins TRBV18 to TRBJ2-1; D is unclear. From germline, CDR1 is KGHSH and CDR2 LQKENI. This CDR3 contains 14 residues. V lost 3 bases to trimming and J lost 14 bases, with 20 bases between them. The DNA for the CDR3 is TGTGCCAGCTCACCTGACGAAGTGGTCTTTGGGGAGTTCTTC. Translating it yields CASSPDEVVFGEFF.

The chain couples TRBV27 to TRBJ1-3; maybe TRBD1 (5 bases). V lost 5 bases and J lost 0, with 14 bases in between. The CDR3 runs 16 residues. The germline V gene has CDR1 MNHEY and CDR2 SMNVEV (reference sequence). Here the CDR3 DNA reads TGTGCCAGCAGTAAAGCCGGGACTTACTCTGGAAACACCATATATTTT. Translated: CASSKAGTYSGNTIYF.

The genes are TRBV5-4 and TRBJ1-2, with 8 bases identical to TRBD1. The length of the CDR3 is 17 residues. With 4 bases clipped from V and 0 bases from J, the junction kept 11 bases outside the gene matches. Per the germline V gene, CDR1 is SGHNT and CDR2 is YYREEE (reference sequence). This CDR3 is CASSHWGQESANYGYTF. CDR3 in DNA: TGTGCCAGCAGCCACTGGGGACAGGAATCTGCTAACTATGGCTACACCTTC.

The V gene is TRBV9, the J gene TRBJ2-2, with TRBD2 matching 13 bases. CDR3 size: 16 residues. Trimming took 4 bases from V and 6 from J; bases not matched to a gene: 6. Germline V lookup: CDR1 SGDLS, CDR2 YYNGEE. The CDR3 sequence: CASSLTSGRAPGELFF. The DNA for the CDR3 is TGTGCCAGCAGCCTCACTAGCGGGAGGGCCCCCGGGGAGCTGTTTTTT. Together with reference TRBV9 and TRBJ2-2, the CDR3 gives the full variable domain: DSGVTQTPKHLITATGQRVTLRCSPRSGDLSVYWYQQSLDQGLQFLIQYYNGEERAKGNILERFSAQQFPDLHSELNLSSLELGDSALYFCASSLTSGRAPGELFFGEGSRLTVL.

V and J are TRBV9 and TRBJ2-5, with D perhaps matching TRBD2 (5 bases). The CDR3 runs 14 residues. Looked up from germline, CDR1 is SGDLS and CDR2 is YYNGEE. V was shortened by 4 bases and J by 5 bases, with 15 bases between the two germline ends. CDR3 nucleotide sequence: TGTGCCAGCAGCTCTCGCGGCCGAGGGGAGACCCAGTACTTC. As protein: CASSSRGRGETQYF.

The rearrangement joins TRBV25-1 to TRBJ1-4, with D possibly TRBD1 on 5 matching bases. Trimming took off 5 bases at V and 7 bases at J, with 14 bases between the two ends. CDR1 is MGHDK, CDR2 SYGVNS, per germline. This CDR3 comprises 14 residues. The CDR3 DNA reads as TGTGCCAGCAGTCCACCTGGGGCAGCTGAAAAACTGTTTTTT. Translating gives CASSPPGAAEKLFF.

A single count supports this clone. The CDR3 reads CASSLAAETDTQYF. The CDR3 DNA follows: TGTGCCAGCAGCTTAGCGGCAGAGACAGATACGCAGTATTTT. J is TRBJ2-3 and V is TRBV11-1; D remains unclear. Trimming removed 0 bases at V and 3 bases at J, with 7 bases between. The CDR3 sequence is 14 residues long. From germline, CDR1 is SGHAT and CDR2 FQDESV (reference sequence).

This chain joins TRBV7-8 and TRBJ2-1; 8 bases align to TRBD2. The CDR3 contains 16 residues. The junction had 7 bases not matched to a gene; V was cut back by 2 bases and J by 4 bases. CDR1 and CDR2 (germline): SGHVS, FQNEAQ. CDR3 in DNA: TGTGCCAGCAGCTTATCAGGAACTAGCGGTTACAATGAGCAGTTCTTC. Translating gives CASSLSGTSGYNEQFF.

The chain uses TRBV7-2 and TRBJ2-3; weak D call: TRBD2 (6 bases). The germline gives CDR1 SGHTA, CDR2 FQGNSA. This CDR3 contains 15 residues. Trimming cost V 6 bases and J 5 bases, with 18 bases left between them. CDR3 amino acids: CASRGGRGVGDTQYF. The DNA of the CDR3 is TGTGCCAGCAGGGGGGGAAGGGGTGTAGGAGATACGCAGTATTTT.

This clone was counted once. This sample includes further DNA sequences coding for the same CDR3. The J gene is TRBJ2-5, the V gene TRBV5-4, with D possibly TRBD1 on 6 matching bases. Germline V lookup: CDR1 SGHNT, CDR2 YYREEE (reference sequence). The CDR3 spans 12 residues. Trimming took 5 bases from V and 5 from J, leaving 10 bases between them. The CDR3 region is CASSGQRETQYF. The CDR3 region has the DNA TGTGCCAGCAGTGGACAGAGGGAGACCCAGTACTTC.

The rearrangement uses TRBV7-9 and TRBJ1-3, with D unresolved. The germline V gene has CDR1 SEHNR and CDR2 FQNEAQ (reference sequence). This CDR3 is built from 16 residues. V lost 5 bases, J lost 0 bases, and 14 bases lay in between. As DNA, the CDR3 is TGTGCCAGCAGCCGCGCTGGGGAGGACTCTGGAAACACCATATATTTT. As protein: CASSRAGEDSGNTIYF.

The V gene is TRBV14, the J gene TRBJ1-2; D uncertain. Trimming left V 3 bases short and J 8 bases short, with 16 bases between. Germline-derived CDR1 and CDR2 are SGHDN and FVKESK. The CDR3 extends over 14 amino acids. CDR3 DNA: TGTGCCAGCAGCCAGAAGGACTGGAAAGAAGGCTACACCTTC. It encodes CASSQKDWKEGYTF. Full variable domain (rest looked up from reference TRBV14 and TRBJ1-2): EAGVTQFPSHSVIEKGQTVTLRCDPISGHDNLYWYRRVMGKEIKFLLHFVKESKQDESGMPNNRFLAERTGGTYSTLKVQPAELEDSGVYFCASSQKDWKEGYTFGSGTRLTVV.

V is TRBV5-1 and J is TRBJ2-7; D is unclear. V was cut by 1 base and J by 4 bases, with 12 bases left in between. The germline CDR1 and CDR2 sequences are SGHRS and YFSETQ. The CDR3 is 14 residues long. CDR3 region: CASSLIPQKYEQYF. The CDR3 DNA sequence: TGCGCCAGCAGCTTGATACCGCAGAAATACGAGCAGTACTTC. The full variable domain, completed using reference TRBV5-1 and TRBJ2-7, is KAGVTQTPRYLIKTRGQQVTLSCSPISGHRSVSWYQQTPGQGLQFLFEYFSETQRNKGNFPGRFSGRQFSNSRSEMNVSTLELGDSALYLCASSLIPQKYEQYFGPGTRLTVT.

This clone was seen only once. CDR3 region: CSAHKYGYTF. The DNA for the CDR3 is TGCAGTGCTCACAAGTATGGCTACACCTTC. The chain couples TRBV20-1 to TRBJ1-2; D not certain. The CDR3 totals 10 residues. From germline, CDR1 is DFQATT and CDR2 SNEGSKA (reference sequence). V was trimmed by 5 bases and J by 5 bases, leaving 6 bases between them.

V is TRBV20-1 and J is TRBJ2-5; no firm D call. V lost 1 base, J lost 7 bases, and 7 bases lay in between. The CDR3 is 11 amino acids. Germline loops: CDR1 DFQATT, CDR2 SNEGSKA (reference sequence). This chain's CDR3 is CSARVLGTQYF. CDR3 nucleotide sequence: TGCAGTGCTAGAGTCCTTGGGACCCAGTACTTC.